Listed here are 21 T cell receptor beta chains from one sample, sequenced in a study of neurological immune-mediated disorders. TCRdb redid the calling of the 5' RACE reads with MiXCR, one entry per CDR3 protein. This table has about 27,000 distinct CDR3 sequences, around 3.4% appearing once. The sample consisted of PBMCs. These receptors all stem from a woman in her thirties with multiple sclerosis.

This clonotype has at least ten counts. The chain links TRBV12-3 or TRBV12-4 to TRBJ2-5, with 7 bases fitting TRBD2. V gave up 6 bases and J gave up 6 bases; unmatched junction bases: 7. The CDR3 consists of 13 residues. The DNA of the CDR3 is TGTGCCAGCAGCTTGACTAGCATTCAGACCCAGTACTTC. It is translated as CASSLTSIQTQYF.

This clonotype showed up many times. V is TRBV7-2 and J is TRBJ2-5; 10 nucleotides line up with TRBD1. The CDR3 has 16 residues. Germline V CDR1 and CDR2: SGHTA, FQGNSA. V gave up 5 bases and J gave up 6 bases; unmatched junction bases: 12. CDR3 sequence: CASSETTGTGDKTQYF. The CDR3 DNA reads TGTGCCAGCAGCGAGACTACCGGGACAGGGGATAAGACCCAGTACTTC.

With regard to this clonotype: Its ends do not fully match the called genes, so a read error is possible. The rearrangement links TRBV6-5 to TRBJ1-6, with D hard to call. The CDR3 totals 14 residues. Germline V CDR1 and CDR2: MNHEY, SVGAGI. The CDR3 DNA follows: TGTGCCAGCAGTTACGGTCAGACTAATTCACCCCTACACTTT. Protein product: CASSYGQTNSPLHF.

This clonotype has at least ten counts. The chain is built from TRBV7-2 and TRBJ2-7; D is ambiguous. The CDR3 loop spans 15 amino acids. V dropped 5 bases and J dropped 2 bases, with 16 bases sitting between them. The germline CDR1 and CDR2 sequences are SGHTA and FQGNSA. The CDR3 loop is CASSRQASDTYEQYF. The CDR3 coding sequence is TGTGCCAGCAGCCGTCAGGCGAGTGACACCTACGAGCAGTACTTC.

This CDR3 reads CASSQQGTYEQYF. CDR3 DNA sequence: TGTGCCAGCTCCCAACAGGGGACCTACGAGCAGTACTTC. The V and J genes are TRBV18 and TRBJ2-7, with 7 bases that match TRBD1. The J segment lost 2 bases and the V segment lost 6 bases, leaving 4 bases of the junction unmatched. In germline, CDR1 is KGHSH, CDR2 LQKENI. The CDR3 covers 13 residues.

This clonotype turned up a few times. At one of its ends the junction is not consistent with the germline gene, which may arise from a read error. The J gene is TRBJ2-4, the V gene TRBV11-3, with 13 bases aligning to TRBD2. This CDR3 has 18 amino acids. In germline, CDR1 is SGHNT, CDR2 YENEEA. The CDR3 DNA reads as TGTGCCAGCAGCCCAGGACTAGCGGGGGCTGCGGGGAAAAAAATTCAGTACTTC. As protein: CASSPGLAGAAGKKIQYF.

This clonotype was seen repeatedly, ten times or more. The rearrangement links TRBV12-3 or TRBV12-4 to TRBJ2-3, with a tentative D call TRBD2 (6 bases). V was pared by 3 bases and J by 3 bases, with 13 bases between. The CDR3 is 15 residues long. Here the CDR3 reads CASSFSASATDTQYF. CDR3 in DNA: TGTGCCAGCAGTTTCTCTGCTAGCGCTACAGATACGCAGTATTTT.

In its sample, this clonotype ranks as medium-sized (0.01 to 0.1%). J is TRBJ1-1 and V is TRBV5-1; no definite D call. Trimming pared 4 bases from V and 5 bases from J, leaving 9 bases between. The germline gives CDR1 SGHRS, CDR2 YFSETQ. The CDR3 sequence is 12 residues long. The DNA of the CDR3 is TGCGCCAGCAGCACGATAGGGACTGAAGCTTTCTTT. Translated: CASSTIGTEAFF. Full variable domain (outside the CDR3, taken from reference TRBV5-1 and TRBJ1-1): KAGVTQTPRYLIKTRGQQVTLSCSPISGHRSVSWYQQTPGQGLQFLFEYFSETQRNKGNFPGRFSGRQFSNSRSEMNVSTLELGDSALYLCASSTIGTEAFFGQGTRLTVV.

In this sample, this clonotype turned up a few times. It may be a read error: a sequence one base away is much more abundant. CDR3 in amino acids: CASSFTGRYEQYF. The CDR3 DNA follows: TGTGCCAGCAGCTTCACGGGACGGTACGAGCAGTACTTC. The chain carries TRBV7-9 and TRBJ2-7; D possibly uses TRBD1 or TRBD2 (5 bases each). The germline gives CDR1 SEHNR, CDR2 FQNEAQ (reference sequence). Between the trimmed V and J ends, which lost 3 bases and 4 bases, there was a span of 10 bases. The CDR3 extends over 13 amino acids.

This clonotype was found many times. V usage is TRBV7-2 and J usage is TRBJ1-1; possibly TRBD1 for D (5 bases). The V gene lost 3 bases and the J gene lost 3 bases, with 14 bases spanning the gap. Germline-derived CDR1 and CDR2 are SGHTA and FQGNSA. The CDR3 is 15 amino acids. The CDR3 DNA is TGTGCCAGCAGCTTGCGCCAGACAGCCCACACTGAAGCTTTCTTT. Protein: CASSLRQTAHTEAFF.

The chain joins TRBV2 to TRBJ1-5, with TRBD1 as a possible D gene (5 bases). This CDR3 region has 12 residues. Trimming pared 6 bases from V and 7 bases from J, leaving 10 bases between. CDR1 and CDR2 from the germline V gene are SNHLY and FYNNEI. The CDR3 DNA sequence: TGTGCCAGCAGAGGGGAGGTGCAGCCCCAGCATTTT. Protein product: CASRGEVQPQHF.

This clonotype was recorded at least ten times. The rearrangement links TRBV12-3 or TRBV12-4 to TRBJ2-3, with 11 bases lining up with TRBD2. CDR3 length: 18 residues. V shed 4 bases and J 4 bases; nucleotides not matched to a gene: 13. This CDR3 reads CASSSPGLAAFPADTQYF. The CDR3 DNA follows: TGTGCCAGCAGTTCCCCGGGACTAGCGGCCTTCCCGGCAGATACGCAGTATTTT.

At least ten counts were recorded for this clonotype. The chain links TRBV5-1 to TRBJ2-3, with TRBD1 matching over 9 bases. Looked up from germline, CDR1 is SGHRS and CDR2 is YFSETQ. With V trimmed by 4 bases and J by 5 bases, 5 bases remained unmatched. The CDR3 has 14 residues. The CDR3 DNA sequence: TGCGCCAGCAGCGACCCGGGACAGGGAGATACGCAGTATTTT. This encodes CASSDPGQGDTQYF.

This clonotype was detected many times. The chain has TRBV5-1 and TRBJ1-6; 8 bases match TRBD1. Germline lookup yields CDR1 SGHRS and CDR2 YFSETQ. Trimming at V came to 4 bases and at J to 7 bases, leaving 7 bases not matched to a gene. This CDR3 contains 15 residues. The DNA of the CDR3 is TGCGCCAGCAGCAGACAGGGGAGCGAAAATTCACCCCTCCACTTT. Its protein is CASSRQGSENSPLHF.

This clonotype has ten or more counts. The chain couples TRBV7-9 to TRBJ2-7; D is perhaps TRBD1 (7 bases). The germline V gene encodes CDR1 SEHNR and CDR2 FQNEAQ (reference sequence). The CDR3 loop spans 13 amino acids. V was trimmed by 8 bases and J by 3 bases, leaving 14 bases between them. The CDR3 loop reads CASGGTALYEQYF. CDR3 sequence (DNA): TGTGCCAGCGGGGGGACAGCCCTCTACGAGCAGTACTTC.

In its sample, this clonotype ranks as large (0.1 to 1%). This chain links TRBV11-2 with TRBJ2-5; D ambiguous. Germline CDR1 SGHAT, CDR2 FQNNGV. CDR3 length: 11 residues. V gave up 4 bases and J gave up 9 bases, with 9 bases separating them. Here the CDR3 reads CASSSGWSQYF. The CDR3 nucleotides read TGTGCCAGCAGCTCAGGTTGGTCCCAGTACTTC. The full variable domain, with the rest looked up from reference TRBV11-2 and TRBJ2-5, is EAGVAQSPRYKIIEKRQSVAFWCNPISGHATLYWYQQILGQGPKLLIQFQNNGVVDDSQLPKDRFSAERLKGVDSTLKIQPAKLEDSAVYLCASSSGWSQYFGPGTRLLVL.

This clonotype has a count of ten or more. This chain joins TRBV2 and TRBJ2-1; 9 positions match TRBD1. The length of the CDR3 is 12 residues. CDR1 is SNHLY and CDR2 is FYNNEI in the germline V gene. After removal of 6 bases from V and 7 bases from J, the junction contained 1 base not matched to a gene. In DNA form, the CDR3 reads TGTGCCAGCAGAGACAGGGGGAATGAGCAGTTCTTC. It translates to CASRDRGNEQFF.

This clonotype was detected many times. The chain links TRBV29-1 to TRBJ2-3; tentatively, D is TRBD2 (6 bases). The length of the CDR3 is 15 residues. V lost 4 bases and J 2 bases, leaving 16 bases between the germline ends. In germline, CDR1 is SQVTM, CDR2 ANQGSEA. CDR3 sequence reads: CSVVGAEGPTDTQYF. In DNA form, the CDR3 reads TGCAGCGTTGTTGGGGCGGAGGGCCCCACAGATACGCAGTATTTT.

This clonotype was seen ten or more times. The gene calls are TRBV5-1 and TRBJ2-2, with unresolved D. Germline V gives CDR1 SGHRS, CDR2 YFSETQ. V was pared by 0 bases and J by 6 bases, with 15 bases between. This CDR3 has 16 residues. In nucleotides, the CDR3 is TGCGCCAGCAGCTTGGTGGGCCCCCCAGTAGCCGGGGAGCTGTTTTTT. This sequence encodes CASSLVGPPVAGELFF.

This clonotype has only a few counts. A much larger clonotype is one base distant, so this may be a read error. The rearrangement joins TRBV5-1 to TRBJ2-7; D is unclear. The V gene's germline CDR1 is SGHRS and CDR2 YFSETQ. The CDR3 consists of 13 residues. The V gene lost 2 bases and the J gene lost 1 base, with 7 bases spanning the gap. The CDR3 spells CASSFGKSYEQYF. As DNA, the CDR3 is TGCGCCAGCAGCTTCGGAAAATCCTACGAGCAGTACTTC.

The chain couples TRBV7-9 to TRBJ1-1; possible D gene TRBD1, 6 bases. The V end was cut by 1 base, the J end by 4 bases, with 10 bases between. From germline, CDR1 is SEHNR and CDR2 FQNEAQ (reference sequence). The CDR3 spans 14 residues. CDR3 DNA: TGTGCCAGCAGCTTAGGGGGACACGGCACTGAAGCTTTCTTT. Translation: CASSLGGHGTEAFF.